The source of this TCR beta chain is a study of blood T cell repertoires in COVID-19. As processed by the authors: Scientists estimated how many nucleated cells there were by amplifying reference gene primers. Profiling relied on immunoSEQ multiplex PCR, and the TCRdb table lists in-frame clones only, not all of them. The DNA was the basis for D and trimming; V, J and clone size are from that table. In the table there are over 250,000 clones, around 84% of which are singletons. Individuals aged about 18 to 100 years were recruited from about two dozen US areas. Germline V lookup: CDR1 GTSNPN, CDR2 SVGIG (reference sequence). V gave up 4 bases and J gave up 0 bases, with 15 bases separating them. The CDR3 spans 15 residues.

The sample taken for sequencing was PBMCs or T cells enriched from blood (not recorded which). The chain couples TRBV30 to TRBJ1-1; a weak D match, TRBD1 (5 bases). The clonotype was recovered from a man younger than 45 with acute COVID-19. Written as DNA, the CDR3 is TGTGCCTGGAAACCCATAGGACAATTGAACACTGAAGCTTTCTTT. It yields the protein CAWKPIGQLNTEAFF.